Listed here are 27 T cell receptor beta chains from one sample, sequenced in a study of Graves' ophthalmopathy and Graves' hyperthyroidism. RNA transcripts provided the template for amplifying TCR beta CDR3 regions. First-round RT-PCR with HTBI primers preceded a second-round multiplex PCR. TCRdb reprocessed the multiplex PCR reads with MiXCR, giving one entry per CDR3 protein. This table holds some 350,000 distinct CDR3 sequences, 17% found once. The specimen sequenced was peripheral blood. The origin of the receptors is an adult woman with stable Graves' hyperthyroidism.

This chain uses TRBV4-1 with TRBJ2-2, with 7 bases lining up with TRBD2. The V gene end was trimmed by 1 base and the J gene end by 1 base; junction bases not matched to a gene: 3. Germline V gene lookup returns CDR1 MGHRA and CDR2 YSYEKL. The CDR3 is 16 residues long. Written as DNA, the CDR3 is TGCGCCAGCAGCCAAGCCACGGGAGGGAACACCGGGGAGCTGTTTTTT. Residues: CASSQATGGNTGELFF.

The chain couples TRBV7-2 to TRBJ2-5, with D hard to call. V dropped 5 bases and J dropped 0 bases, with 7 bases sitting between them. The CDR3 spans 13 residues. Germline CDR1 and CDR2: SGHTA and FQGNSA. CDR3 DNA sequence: TGTGCCAGCAGCGGCGAGTACCAAGAGACCCAGTACTTC. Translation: CASSGEYQETQYF.

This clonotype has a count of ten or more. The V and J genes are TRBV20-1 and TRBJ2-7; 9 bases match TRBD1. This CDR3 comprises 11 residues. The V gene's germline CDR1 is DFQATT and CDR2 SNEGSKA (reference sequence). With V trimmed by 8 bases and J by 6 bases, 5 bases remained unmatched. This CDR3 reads CSTGTGFEQYF. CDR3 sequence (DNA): TGCAGTACCGGGACAGGGTTCGAGCAGTACTTC.

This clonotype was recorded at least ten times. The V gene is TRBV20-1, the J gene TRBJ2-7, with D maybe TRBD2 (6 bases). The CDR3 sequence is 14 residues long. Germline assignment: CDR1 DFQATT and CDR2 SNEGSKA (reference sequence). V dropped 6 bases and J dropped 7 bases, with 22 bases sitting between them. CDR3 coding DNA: TGCAGTGCCAGGGCAATGATTCCCCGGGAGGAGCAGTACTTC. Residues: CSARAMIPREEQYF.

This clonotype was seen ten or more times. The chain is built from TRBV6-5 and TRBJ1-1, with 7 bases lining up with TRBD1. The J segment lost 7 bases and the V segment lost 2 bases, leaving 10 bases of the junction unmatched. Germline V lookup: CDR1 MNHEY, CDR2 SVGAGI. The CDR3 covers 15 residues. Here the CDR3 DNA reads TGTGCCAGCAGTTACGCCTCTACAGGGGCGAGTGAAGCTTTCTTT. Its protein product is CASSYASTGASEAFF.

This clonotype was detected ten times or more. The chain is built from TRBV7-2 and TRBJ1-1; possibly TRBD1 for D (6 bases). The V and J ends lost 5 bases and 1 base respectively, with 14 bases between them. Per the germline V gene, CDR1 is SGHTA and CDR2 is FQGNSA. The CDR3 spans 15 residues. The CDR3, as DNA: TGTGCCAGCAGCAAACAGGGTCGGGGGAACACTGAAGCTTTCTTT. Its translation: CASSKQGRGNTEAFF.

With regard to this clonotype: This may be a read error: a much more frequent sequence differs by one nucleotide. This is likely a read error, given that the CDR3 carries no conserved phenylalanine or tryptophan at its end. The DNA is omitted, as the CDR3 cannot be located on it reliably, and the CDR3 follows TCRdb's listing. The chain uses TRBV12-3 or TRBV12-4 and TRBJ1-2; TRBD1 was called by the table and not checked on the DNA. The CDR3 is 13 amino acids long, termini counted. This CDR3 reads CASSLGGTGPSTV.

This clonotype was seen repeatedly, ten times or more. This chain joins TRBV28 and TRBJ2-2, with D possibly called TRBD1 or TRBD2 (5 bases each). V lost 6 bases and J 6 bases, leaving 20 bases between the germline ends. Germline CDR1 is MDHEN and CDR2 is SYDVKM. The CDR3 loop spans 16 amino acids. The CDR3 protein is CASSSHGLLGAGELFF. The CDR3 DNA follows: TGTGCCAGCAGCTCCCATGGTTTGCTGGGGGCCGGGGAGCTGTTTTTT. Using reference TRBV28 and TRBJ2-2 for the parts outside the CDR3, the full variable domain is DVKVTQSSRYLVKRTGEKVFLECVQDMDHENMFWYRQDPGLGLRLIYFSYDVKMKEKGDIPEGYSVSREKKERFSLILESASTNQTSMYLCASSSHGLLGAGELFFGEGSRLTVL.

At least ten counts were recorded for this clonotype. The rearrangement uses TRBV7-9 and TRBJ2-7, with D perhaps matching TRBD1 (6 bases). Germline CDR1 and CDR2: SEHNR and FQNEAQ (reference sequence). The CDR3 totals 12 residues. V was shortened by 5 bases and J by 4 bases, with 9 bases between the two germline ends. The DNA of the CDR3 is TGTGCCAGCAGCGGCAGGGGTTACGAGCAGTACTTC. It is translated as CASSGRGYEQYF.

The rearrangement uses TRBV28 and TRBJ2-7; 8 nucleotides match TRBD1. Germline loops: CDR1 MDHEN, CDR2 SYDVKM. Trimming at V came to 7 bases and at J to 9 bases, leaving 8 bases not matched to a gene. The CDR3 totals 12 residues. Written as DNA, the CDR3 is TGTGCCAGCAATGAACCAGGGACAGGGCAGTACTTC. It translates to CASNEPGTGQYF.

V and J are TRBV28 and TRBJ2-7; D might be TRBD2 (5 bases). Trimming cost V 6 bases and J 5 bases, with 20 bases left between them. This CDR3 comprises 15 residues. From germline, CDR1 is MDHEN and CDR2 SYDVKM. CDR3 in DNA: TGTGCCAGCAGGGCTGCAGGAGGTTCTTTCCACGAGCAGTACGTC. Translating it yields CASRAAGGSFHEQYV.

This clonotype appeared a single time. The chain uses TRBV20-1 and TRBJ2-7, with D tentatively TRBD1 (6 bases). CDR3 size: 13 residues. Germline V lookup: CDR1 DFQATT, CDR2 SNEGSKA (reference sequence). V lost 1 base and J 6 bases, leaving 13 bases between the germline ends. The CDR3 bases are TGCAGTGCTAGAGCCCCGCAGGGGACCGAGCAGTACTTC. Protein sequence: CSARAPQGTEQYF.

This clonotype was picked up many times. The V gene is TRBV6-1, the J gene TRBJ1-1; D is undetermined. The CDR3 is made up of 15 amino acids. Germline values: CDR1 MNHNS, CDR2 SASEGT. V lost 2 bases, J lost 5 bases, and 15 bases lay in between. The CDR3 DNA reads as TGTGCCAGCAGTGAAAATCCGTTCCGGCAGACTGAAGCTTTCTTT. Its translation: CASSENPFRQTEAFF.

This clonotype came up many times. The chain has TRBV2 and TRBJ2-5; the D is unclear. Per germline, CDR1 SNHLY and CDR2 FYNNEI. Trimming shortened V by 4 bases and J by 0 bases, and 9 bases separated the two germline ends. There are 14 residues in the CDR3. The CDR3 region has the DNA TGTGCCAGCAGTGCCACAGTGAACCAAGAGACCCAGTACTTC. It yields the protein CASSATVNQETQYF.

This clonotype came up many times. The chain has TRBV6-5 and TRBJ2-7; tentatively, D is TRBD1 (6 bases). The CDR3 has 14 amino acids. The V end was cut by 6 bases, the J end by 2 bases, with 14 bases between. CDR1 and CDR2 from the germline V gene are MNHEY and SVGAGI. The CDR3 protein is CASSQGQSPYEQYF. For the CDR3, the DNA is TGTGCCAGCAGCCAAGGACAGAGCCCCTACGAGCAGTACTTC.

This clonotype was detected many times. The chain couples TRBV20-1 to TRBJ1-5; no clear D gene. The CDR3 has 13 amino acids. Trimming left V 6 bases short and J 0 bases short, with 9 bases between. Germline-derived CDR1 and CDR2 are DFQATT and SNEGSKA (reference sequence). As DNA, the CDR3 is TGCAGTGCCCCGCCGGGTAGCAATCAGCCCCAGCATTTT. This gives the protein CSAPPGSNQPQHF.

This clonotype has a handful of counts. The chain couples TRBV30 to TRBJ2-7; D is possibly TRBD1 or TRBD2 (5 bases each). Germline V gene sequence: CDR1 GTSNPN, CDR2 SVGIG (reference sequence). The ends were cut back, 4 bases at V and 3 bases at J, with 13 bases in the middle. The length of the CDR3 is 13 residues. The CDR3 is CAWNWDASYEQYF. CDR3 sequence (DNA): TGTGCCTGGAATTGGGACGCAAGCTACGAGCAGTACTTC. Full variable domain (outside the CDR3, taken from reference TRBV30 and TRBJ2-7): SQTIHQWPATLVQPVGSPLSLECTVEGTSNPNLYWYRQAAGRGLQLLFYSVGIGQISSEVPQNLSASRPQDRQFILSSKKLLLSDSGFYLCAWNWDASYEQYFGPGTRLTVT.

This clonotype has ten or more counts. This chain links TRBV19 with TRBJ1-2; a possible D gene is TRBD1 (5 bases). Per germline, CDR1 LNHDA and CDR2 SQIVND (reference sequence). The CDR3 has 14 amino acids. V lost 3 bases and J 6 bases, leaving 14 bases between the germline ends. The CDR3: CASSMTATPHGYTF. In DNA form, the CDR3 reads TGTGCCAGTAGTATGACAGCCACCCCCCATGGCTACACCTTC.

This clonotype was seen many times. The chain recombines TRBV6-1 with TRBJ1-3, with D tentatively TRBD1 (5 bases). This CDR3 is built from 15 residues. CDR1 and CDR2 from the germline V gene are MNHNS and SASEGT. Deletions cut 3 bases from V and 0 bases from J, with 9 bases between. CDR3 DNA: TGTGCCAGCAGTGACAGGGCATTCTCTGGAAACACCATATATTTT. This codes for CASSDRAFSGNTIYF.

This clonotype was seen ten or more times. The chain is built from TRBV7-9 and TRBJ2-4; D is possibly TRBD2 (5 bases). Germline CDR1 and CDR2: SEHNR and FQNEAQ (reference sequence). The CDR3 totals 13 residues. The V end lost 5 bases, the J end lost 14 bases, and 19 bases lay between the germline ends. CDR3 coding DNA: TGTGCCAGCAGCGGTACAAAGGTGGAGCGGAAGTACTTC. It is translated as CASSGTKVERKYF.

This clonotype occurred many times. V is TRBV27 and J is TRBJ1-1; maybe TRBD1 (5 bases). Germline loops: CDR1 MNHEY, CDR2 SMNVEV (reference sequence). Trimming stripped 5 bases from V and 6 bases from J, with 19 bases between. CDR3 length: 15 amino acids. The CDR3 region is CASSRRIGAASEAFF. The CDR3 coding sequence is TGTGCCAGCAGTAGAAGAATCGGGGCAGCCTCTGAAGCTTTCTTT.

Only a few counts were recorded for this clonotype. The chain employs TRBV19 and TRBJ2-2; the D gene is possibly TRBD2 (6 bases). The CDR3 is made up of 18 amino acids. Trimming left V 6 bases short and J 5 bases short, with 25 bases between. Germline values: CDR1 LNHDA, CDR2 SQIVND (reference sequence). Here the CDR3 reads CASRSLVRRASGTGELFF. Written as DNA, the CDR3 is TGTGCCAGTAGATCCCTTGTACGACGGGCAAGCGGGACCGGGGAGCTGTTTTTT.

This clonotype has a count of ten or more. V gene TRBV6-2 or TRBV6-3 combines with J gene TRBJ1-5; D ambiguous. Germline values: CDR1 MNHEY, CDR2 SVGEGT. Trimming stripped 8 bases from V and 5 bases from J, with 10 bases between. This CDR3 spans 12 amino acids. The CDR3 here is CASLGSDQPQHF. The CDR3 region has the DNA TGTGCCAGCTTAGGGTCGGATCAGCCCCAGCATTTT.

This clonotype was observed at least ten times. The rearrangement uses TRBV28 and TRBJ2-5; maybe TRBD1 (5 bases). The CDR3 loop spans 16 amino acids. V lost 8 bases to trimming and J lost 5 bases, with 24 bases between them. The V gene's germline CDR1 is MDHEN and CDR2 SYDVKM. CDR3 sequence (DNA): TGTGCCAGCGGTGGCAGGCTCTTAGGGGCGTTGGAGACCCAGTACTTC. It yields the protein CASGGRLLGALETQYF.

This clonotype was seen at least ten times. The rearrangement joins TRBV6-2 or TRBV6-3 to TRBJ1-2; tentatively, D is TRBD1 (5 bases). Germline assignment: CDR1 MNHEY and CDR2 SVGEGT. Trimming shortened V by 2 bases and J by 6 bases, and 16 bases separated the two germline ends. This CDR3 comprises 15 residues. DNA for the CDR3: TGTGCCAGCAGTTACACCGCCGGGGGGATGAATGGCTACACCTTC. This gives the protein CASSYTAGGMNGYTF.

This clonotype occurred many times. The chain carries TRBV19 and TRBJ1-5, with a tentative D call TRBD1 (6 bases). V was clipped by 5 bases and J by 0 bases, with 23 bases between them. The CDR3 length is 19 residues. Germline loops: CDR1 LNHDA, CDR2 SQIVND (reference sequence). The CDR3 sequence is CASSPRTGQFASSNQPQHF. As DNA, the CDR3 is TGTGCCAGTAGTCCCCGCACAGGGCAGTTCGCGTCTAGCAATCAGCCCCAGCATTTT.

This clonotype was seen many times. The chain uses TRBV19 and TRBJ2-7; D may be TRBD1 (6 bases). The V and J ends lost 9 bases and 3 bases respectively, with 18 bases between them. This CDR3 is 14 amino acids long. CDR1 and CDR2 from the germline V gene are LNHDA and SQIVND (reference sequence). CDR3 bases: TGTGCCAGCGGTCCACGACAGGAACTCTACGAGCAGTACTTC. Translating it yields CASGPRQELYEQYF. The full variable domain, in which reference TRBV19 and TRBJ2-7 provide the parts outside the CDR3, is DGGITQSPKYLFRKEGQNVTLSCEQNLNHDAMYWYRQDPGQGLRLIYYSQIVNDFQKGDIAEGYSVSREKKESFPLTVTSAQKNPTAFYLCASGPRQELYEQYFGPGTRLTVT.